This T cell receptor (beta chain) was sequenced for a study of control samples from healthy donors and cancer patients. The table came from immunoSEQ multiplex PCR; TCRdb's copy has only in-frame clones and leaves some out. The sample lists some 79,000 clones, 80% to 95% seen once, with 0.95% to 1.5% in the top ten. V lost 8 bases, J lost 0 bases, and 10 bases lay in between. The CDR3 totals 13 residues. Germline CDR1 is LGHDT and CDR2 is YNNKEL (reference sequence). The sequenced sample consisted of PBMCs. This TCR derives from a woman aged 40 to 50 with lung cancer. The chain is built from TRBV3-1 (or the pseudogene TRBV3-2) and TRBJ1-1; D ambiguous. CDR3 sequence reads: CASGWAMNTEAFF. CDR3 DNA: TGTGCCAGCGGGTGGGCCATGAACACTGAAGCTTTCTTT.